This T cell receptor beta chain comes out of a study of T cells in localized non-small cell lung cancer. Study-wide findings and caveats: Of the top 100 tumor clones, median around 55 were in adjacent lung, 25 to 30 among its top 100. Uninvolved adjacent lung had the highest recorded T cell clonality, with tumor below it.

Assay used: immunoSEQ multiplex PCR; TCRdb lists only in-frame clones, some missing. The table lists 30,000 to 40,000 clones, roughly four fifths of them singletons. Germline lookup yields CDR1 SGHTA and CDR2 FQGNSA. The CDR3 runs 14 residues. Trimming cost V 3 bases and J 5 bases; bases outside gene matches: 0. This clone occurred once. Its antigen is not known. This material consisted of peripheral blood, taken before any cancer treatment. The source of this sequence is a male donor at least 60 years old with stage III squamous cell lung carcinoma. The rearrangement uses TRBV7-2 and TRBJ2-3, with 12 bases identical to TRBD2. As DNA, the CDR3 is TGTGCCAGCAGCTTGGGACTAGCGGGAGATACGCAGTATTTT. Translated: CASSLGLAGDTQYF.